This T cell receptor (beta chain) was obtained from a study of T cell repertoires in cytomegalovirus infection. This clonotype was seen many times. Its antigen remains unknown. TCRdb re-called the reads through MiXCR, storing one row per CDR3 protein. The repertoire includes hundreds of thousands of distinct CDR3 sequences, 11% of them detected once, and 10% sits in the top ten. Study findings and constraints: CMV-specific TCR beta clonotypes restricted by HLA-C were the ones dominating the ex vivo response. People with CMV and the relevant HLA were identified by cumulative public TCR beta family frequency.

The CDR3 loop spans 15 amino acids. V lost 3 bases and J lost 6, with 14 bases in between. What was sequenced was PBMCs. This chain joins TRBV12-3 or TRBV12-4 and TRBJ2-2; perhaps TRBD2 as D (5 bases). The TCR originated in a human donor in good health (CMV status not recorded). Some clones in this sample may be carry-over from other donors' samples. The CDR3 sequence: CASSFAGPGAGELFF. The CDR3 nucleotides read TGTGCCAGCAGTTTTGCGGGTCCAGGCGCCGGGGAGCTGTTTTTT.